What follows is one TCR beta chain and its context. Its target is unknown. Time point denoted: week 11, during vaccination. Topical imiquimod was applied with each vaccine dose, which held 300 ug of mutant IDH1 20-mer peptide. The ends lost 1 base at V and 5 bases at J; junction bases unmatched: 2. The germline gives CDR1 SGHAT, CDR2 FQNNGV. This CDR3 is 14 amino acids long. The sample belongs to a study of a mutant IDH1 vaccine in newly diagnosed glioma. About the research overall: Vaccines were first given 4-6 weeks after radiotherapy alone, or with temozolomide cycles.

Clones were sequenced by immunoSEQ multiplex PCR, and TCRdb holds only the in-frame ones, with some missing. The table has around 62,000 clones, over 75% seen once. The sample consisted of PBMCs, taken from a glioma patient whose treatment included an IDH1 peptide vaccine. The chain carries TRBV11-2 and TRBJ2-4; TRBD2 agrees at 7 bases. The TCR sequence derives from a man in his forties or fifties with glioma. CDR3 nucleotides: TGTGCCAGCAGCTTAGTCGGACTAGAAAACATTCAGTACTTC. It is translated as CASSLVGLENIQYF.